These T cell receptor beta chains were read from a single sample in a study of blood T cell repertoires in COVID-19. Libraries were prepared by immunoSEQ multiplex PCR; TCRdb keeps only in-frame clonotypes and omits some of them. The sample yields tens of thousands of clones, 89% seen once. Material: peripheral blood. The receptors here all came from a man aged 45-65 years with COVID-19, enrolled during active disease. Each CDR3 is given with its conserved first and last residue. A D gene is named only where the DNA matches it firmly. Clone size is shown for a subset of rows, as once, few, many or a class of expanded clone.

J gene	V gene	clone size	D gene	CDR3 DNA	CDR3 protein
TRBJ1-2	TRBV5-4	.	TRBD1	TGTGCCAGCAGCCCCGGTGCAGGGGGGAACTATGGCTACACCTTC	CASSPGAGGNYGYTF
TRBJ1-5	TRBV6-5	.	.	TGTGCCAGCAGTTATAGTTGGAATCAGCCCCAGCATTTT	CASSYSWNQPQHF
TRBJ1-1	TRBV5-1	.	.	TGCGCCAGCAGCTTTCAGGGGACCACTGAAGCTTTCTTT	CASSFQGTTEAFF
TRBJ2-2	TRBV27	.	.	TGTGCCAGCAGACATACAAACACCGGGGAGCTGTTTTTT	CASRHTNTGELFF
TRBJ1-4	TRBV5-5	.	TRBD1	TGTGCCAGCAGCTTGGAGTGGACAGGGCCGAGTGAAAAACTGTTTTTT	CASSLEWTGPSEKLFF
TRBJ2-6	TRBV5-1	.	TRBD1	TGCGCCAGCAGCTTGCAACTGACAGGGAGCTCTGGGGCCAACGTCCTGACTTTC	CASSLQLTGSSGANVLTF
TRBJ2-1	TRBV4-2	.	TRBD1	TGTGCCAGCAGCCATCCTGGACAGGGGTTCAATGAGCAGTTCTTC	CASSHPGQGFNEQFF
TRBJ2-1	TRBV5-1	.	TRBD1	TGCGCCAGCAGCTCAATCGACAGGGTCGGTGAGCAGTTCTTC	CASSSIDRVGEQFF
TRBJ1-1	TRBV10-3	.	.	TGTGCCATCAGTGATCGGGAAGGTAGGTCCACTGAAGCTTTCTTT	CAISDREGRSTEAFF
TRBJ1-6	TRBV3-1/TRBV3-2	.	.	TGTGCCAGCAGCCGGAGGGGCCGGGGTTCACCCCTCCACTTT	CASSRRGRGSPLHF
TRBJ2-7	TRBV5-1	.	TRBD2	TGCGCCAGCTCCCAATCGGGGGGACCCTACGAGCAGTACTTC	CASSQSGGPYEQYF
TRBJ2-4	TRBV29-1	.	.	TGCAGCGTTAAAGGGGCTATGTACGCCAAAAACATTCAGTACTTC	CSVKGAMYAKNIQYF
TRBJ1-2	TRBV5-1	.	.	TGCGCCAGCAGCCCCCAAGGGACAACCTATGGCTACACCTTC	CASSPQGTTYGYTF
TRBJ1-1	TRBV19	.	TRBD1	TGTGCCAGTAGAAAAGGGGGCCGAATGAACACTGAAGCTTTCTTT	CASRKGGRMNTEAFF
TRBJ2-3	TRBV7-9	.	TRBD2	TGTGCCAGCAGCTTAGTAGCGGGGGGCCTCACAGATACGCAGTATTTT	CASSLVAGGLTDTQYF
TRBJ1-1	TRBV19	.	.	TGTGCCAGTACAAAGAACAGGAACACTGAAGCTTTCTTT	CASTKNRNTEAFF
TRBJ2-5	TRBV15	.	.	TGTGCCACCAGCACCGGCCCAGCTCGGGGGATCCAGTACTTC	CATSTGPARGIQYF
TRBJ2-7	TRBV7-6	once	TRBD1	TGTGCCAGCAGCTTAACCGGGACAGGTACCTACGAGCAGTACTTC	CASSLTGTGTYEQYF
TRBJ1-2	TRBV3-1/TRBV3-2	.	.	TGTGCCAGCAGCCAAGATGGGGCCAACTATGGCTACACCTTC	CASSQDGANYGYTF
TRBJ2-7	TRBV19	.	TRBD2	TGTGCCAGTAGCCCCGGGGGGGGCTATAGCTACGAGCAGTACTTC	CASSPGGGYSYEQYF
TRBJ2-3	TRBV5-4	.	.	TGTGCCAGCAGTTGGGAGGAGGGGGCCTCAGATACGCAGTATTTT	CASSWEEGASDTQYF
TRBJ1-4	TRBV7-2	.	.	TGTGCCAGCAGCCCGGAGGCCGGGACATTCAGAGAAAAACTGTTTTTT	CASSPEAGTFREKLFF
TRBJ2-7	TRBV5-1	.	TRBD1	TGCGCCAGCAGCCCGTCAGGGGGCAACTACGAGCAGTACTTC	CASSPSGGNYEQYF
TRBJ2-5	TRBV24-1	.	TRBD2	TGTGCCACCAGTGATGAACTAGCGGGGGGGTTACTAGAGACCCAGTACTTC	CATSDELAGGLLETQYF
TRBJ1-2	TRBV9	.	TRBD1	TGTGCCAGCAGCGGGGACAGGCCCGGCTACACCTTC	CASSGDRPGYTF
TRBJ2-5	TRBV5-4	.	.	TGTGCCAGCAGCACCACAGTCGAGGAGACCCAGTACTTC	CASSTTVEETQYF
TRBJ1-1	TRBV3-1/TRBV3-2	.	TRBD1	TGTGCCAGCAGCCACGGGACAGGGGCCACTGAAGCTTTCTTT	CASSHGTGATEAFF
TRBJ2-1	TRBV6-5	.	.	TGTGCCAGCAGTTTATACAGACGCTCCTACAATGAGCAGTTCTTC	CASSLYRRSYNEQFF
TRBJ2-1	TRBV19	.	TRBD2	TGTGCCAGTAGTATTCTGGTCCAGCGGGGGGGCTCCTACAATGAGCAGTTCTTC	CASSILVQRGGSYNEQFF
TRBJ2-1	TRBV7-9	once	TRBD2	TGTGCCAGCAGCCACCTAGCGGGGGGGCTTGATGAGCAGTTCTTC	CASSHLAGGLDEQFF
TRBJ1-5	TRBV19	.	TRBD1	TGTGCCAGTAGTATGACAGGGCCGGGCAATCAGCCCCAGCATTTT	CASSMTGPGNQPQHF
TRBJ1-1	TRBV4-2	.	.	TGTGCCAGCAGCCAAGATCAGGCAGTGAACACTGAAGCTTTCTTT	CASSQDQAVNTEAFF
TRBJ2-3	TRBV10-3	.	TRBD1	TGTGCCATCAGTGAACTGACAGGGGTCGGTACAGATACGCAGTATTTT	CAISELTGVGTDTQYF
TRBJ1-3	TRBV9	.	.	TGTGCCAGCAGCCCTAAAACAGGCTCTGGAAACACCATATATTTT	CASSPKTGSGNTIYF
TRBJ2-3	TRBV19	.	TRBD1	TGTGCCAGTAGTATATTCGGGACAGGGGCAGATACGCAGTATTTT	CASSIFGTGADTQYF
TRBJ1-1	TRBV6-5	.	.	TGTGCCAGCAGTTACTCGGCAGAGAACACTGAAGCTTTCTTT	CASSYSAENTEAFF
TRBJ1-5	TRBV18	.	TRBD1	TGTGCCAGCTCACCATCACAGGGGAACAATCAGCCCCAGCATTTT	CASSPSQGNNQPQHF
TRBJ2-5	TRBV6-5	.	TRBD1	TGTGCCAGCAGCGGACAGGGACAAGAGACCCAGTACTTC	CASSGQGQETQYF
TRBJ1-1	TRBV30	.	.	TGTGCCTTGTCCCGGGAGCCAGCATGGGGCACTGAAGCTTTCTTT	CALSREPAWGTEAFF
TRBJ2-3	TRBV18	.	.	TGTGCCAGCTCCTCCACAGATACGCAGTATTTT	CASSSTDTQYF
TRBJ1-2	TRBV6-2/TRBV6-3	.	.	TGTGCCAGCAGTTTTCTCGTGATTCGGGGAAACGGCTACACCTTC	CASSFLVIRGNGYTF
TRBJ1-1	TRBV4-3	.	.	TGCGCCAGCAGCCAAGATCTGGGGAGGGTTTTGGACACTGAAGCTTTCTTT	CASSQDLGRVLDTEAFF
TRBJ2-7	TRBV5-4	.	TRBD1	TGTGCCAGCAGCCCAGGGGGCGAGCAGTACTTC	CASSPGGEQYF
TRBJ1-1	TRBV9	.	.	TGTGCCAGCAGCGTAGCTACGGCGGGGGCGGGAATGAACACTGAAGCTTTCTTT	CASSVATAGAGMNTEAFF
TRBJ1-4	TRBV5-1	.	TRBD1	TGCGCCAGCAGCTTGGCGGGACAGCTGACCTCAACTAATGAAAAACTGTTTTTT	CASSLAGQLTSTNEKLFF
TRBJ1-1	TRBV7-2	once	TRBD1	TGTGCCAGCAGCGTGGACAGGGCGGCGAACACTGAAGCTTTCTTT	CASSVDRAANTEAFF
TRBJ1-2	TRBV9	.	.	TGTGCCAGCAGCCCGGACACATCCCGGCGTGGTGGCTACACCTTC	CASSPDTSRRGGYTF
TRBJ1-5	TRBV24-1	.	TRBD1	TGTGCCACCCCCGGGGAGGCGGACAGGGGGCGCCAGGGCAATCAGCCCCAGCATTTT	CATPGEADRGRQGNQPQHF
TRBJ2-7	TRBV5-1	.	TRBD1	TGCGCCAGCAGCTCCAACACCGGGACAGGAACGTTCGAGCAGTACTTC	CASSSNTGTGTFEQYF
TRBJ2-2	TRBV7-8	.	TRBD1	TGTGCCAGCAGCACCGGGACAGGGTCTCGCACCGGGGAGCTGTTTTTT	CASSTGTGSRTGELFF
TRBJ1-6	TRBV28	.	.	TGTGCCAGCATAGGTGGGCAGACAAATTCACCCCTCCACTTT	CASIGGQTNSPLHF
TRBJ1-2	TRBV19	.	TRBD1	TGTGCCAGTAACCAAGGACAGGGTAGGACCGGCGGCTACACCTTC	CASNQGQGRTGGYTF
TRBJ2-5	TRBV11-2	.	.	TGTGCCAGCGGGAGCGGAGAGACCCAGTACTTC	CASGSGETQYF
TRBJ2-2	TRBV7-9	.	TRBD1	TGTGCCAGCAGCTTTACGACGGGACAGGGGGTTTCCGGGGAGCTGTTTTTT	CASSFTTGQGVSGELFF
TRBJ1-1	TRBV29-1	.	.	TGCAGCGTCTCAAACCCAGGGACTGAAGCTTTCTTT	CSVSNPGTEAFF
TRBJ1-4	TRBV3-1/TRBV3-2	.	TRBD1	TGTGCCAGCAGTCTGACAAGGGGGCGTAATGAAAAACTGTTTTTT	CASSLTRGRNEKLFF
TRBJ1-1	TRBV3-1/TRBV3-2	.	.	TGTGCCAGCAGCCAACTCGGGGGGGCGCAAACTGAAGCTTTCTTT	CASSQLGGAQTEAFF
TRBJ1-5	TRBV7-3	.	.	TGTGCCAGCAGCTTAATGAGGGCTGGCAATCAGCCCCAGCATTTT	CASSLMRAGNQPQHF